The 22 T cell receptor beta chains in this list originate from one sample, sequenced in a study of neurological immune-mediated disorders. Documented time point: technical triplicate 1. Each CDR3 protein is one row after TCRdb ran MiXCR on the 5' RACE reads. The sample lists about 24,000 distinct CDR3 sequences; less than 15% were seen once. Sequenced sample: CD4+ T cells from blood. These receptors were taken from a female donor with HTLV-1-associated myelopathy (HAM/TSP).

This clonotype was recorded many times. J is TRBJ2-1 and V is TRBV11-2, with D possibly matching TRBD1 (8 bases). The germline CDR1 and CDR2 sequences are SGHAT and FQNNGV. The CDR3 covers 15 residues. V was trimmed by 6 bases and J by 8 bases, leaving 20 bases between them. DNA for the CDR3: TGTGCCAGCAGTTCAACAGGGGGGGCCGGGTATGAGCAGTTCTTC. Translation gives CASSSTGGAGYEQFF. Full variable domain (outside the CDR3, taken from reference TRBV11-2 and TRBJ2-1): EAGVAQSPRYKIIEKRQSVAFWCNPISGHATLYWYQQILGQGPKLLIQFQNNGVVDDSQLPKDRFSAERLKGVDSTLKIQPAKLEDSAVYLCASSSTGGAGYEQFFGPGTRLTVL.

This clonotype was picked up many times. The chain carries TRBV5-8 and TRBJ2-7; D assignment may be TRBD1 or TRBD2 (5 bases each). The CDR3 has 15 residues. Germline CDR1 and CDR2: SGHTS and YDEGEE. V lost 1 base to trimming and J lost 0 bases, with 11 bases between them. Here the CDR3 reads CASSLRGWDSYEQYF. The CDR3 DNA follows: TGTGCCAGCAGCTTGCGGGGCTGGGACTCCTACGAGCAGTACTTC.

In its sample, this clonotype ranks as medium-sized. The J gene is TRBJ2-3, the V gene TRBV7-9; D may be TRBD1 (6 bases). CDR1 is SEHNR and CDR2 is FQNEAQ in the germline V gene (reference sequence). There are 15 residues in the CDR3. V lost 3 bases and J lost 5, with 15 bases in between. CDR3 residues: CASSFSRTGLDTQYF. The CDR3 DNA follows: TGTGCCAGCAGCTTTTCCCGAACAGGGTTAGATACGCAGTATTTT.

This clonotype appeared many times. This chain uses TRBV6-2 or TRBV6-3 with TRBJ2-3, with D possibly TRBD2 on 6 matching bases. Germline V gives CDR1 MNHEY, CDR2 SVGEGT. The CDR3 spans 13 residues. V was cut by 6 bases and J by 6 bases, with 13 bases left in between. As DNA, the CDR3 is TGTGCCAGCAGCCGCCCTAGCGACGATACGCAGTATTTT. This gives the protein CASSRPSDDTQYF.

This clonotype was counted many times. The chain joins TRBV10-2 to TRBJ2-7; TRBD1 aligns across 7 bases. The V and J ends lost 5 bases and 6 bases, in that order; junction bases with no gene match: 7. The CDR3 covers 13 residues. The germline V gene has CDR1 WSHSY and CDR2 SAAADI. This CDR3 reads CASSPRQGREQYF. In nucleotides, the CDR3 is TGCGCCAGCAGTCCTAGACAGGGTCGCGAGCAGTACTTC.

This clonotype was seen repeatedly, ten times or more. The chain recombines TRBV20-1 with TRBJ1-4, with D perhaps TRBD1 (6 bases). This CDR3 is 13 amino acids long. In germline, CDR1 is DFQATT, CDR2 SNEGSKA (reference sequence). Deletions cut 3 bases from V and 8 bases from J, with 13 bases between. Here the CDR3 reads CSASRTGREKLFF. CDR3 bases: TGCAGTGCTAGTAGAACAGGGAGGGAAAAACTGTTTTTT.

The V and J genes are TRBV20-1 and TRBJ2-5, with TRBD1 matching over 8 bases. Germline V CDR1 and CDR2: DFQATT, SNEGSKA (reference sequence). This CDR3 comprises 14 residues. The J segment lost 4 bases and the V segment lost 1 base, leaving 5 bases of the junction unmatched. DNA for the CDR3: TGCAGTGCTAGAGCGGGCAGGGGGCGAGAGACCCAGTACTTC. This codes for CSARAGRGRETQYF.

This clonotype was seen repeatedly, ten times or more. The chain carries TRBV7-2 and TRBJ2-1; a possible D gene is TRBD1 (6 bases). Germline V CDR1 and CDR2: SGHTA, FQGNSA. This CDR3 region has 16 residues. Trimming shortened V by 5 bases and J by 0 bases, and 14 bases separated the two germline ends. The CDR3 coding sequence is TGTGCCAGCAGCCGTACAGGGTTAATCTCCTACAATGAGCAGTTCTTC. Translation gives CASSRTGLISYNEQFF.

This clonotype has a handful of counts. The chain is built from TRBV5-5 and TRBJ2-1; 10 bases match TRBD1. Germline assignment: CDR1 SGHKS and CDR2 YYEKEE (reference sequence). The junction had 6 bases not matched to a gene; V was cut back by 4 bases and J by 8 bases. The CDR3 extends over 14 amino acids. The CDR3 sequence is CASSKTGGEDEQFF. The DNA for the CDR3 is TGTGCCAGCAGCAAGACAGGGGGCGAAGATGAGCAGTTCTTC.

The CDR3 is CASSFGSGIFTDTQFF. DNA of the CDR3: TGCGCCAGCAGCTTCGGTAGCGGGATTTTCACGGATACGCAGTTCTTC. The V gene is TRBV5-1, the J gene TRBJ2-1; 8 bases line up with TRBD2. Trimming removed 2 bases from V and 12 bases from J; junction bases left unmatched: 16. Germline lookup yields CDR1 SGHRS and CDR2 YFSETQ. The CDR3 length is 16 residues.

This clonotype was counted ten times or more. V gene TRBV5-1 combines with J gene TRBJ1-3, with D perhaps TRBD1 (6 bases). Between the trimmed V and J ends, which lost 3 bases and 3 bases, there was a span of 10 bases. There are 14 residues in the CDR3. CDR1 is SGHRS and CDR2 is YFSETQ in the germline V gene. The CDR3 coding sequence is TGCGCCAGCAGCTACGAGGGGGATGGAAACACCATATATTTT. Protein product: CASSYEGDGNTIYF.

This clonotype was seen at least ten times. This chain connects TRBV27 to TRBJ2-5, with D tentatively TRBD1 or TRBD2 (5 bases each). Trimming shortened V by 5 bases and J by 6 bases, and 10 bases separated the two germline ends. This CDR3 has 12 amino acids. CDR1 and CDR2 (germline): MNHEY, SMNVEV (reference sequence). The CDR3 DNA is TGTGCCAGCAGTCCCGAGGGGAAGACCCAGTACTTC. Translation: CASSPEGKTQYF.

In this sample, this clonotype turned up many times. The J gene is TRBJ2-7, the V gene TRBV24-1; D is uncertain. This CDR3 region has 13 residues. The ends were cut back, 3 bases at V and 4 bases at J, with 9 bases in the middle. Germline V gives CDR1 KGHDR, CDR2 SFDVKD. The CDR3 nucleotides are TGTGCCACCAGTGATGACTCAAGATACGAGCAGTACTTC. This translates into CATSDDSRYEQYF.

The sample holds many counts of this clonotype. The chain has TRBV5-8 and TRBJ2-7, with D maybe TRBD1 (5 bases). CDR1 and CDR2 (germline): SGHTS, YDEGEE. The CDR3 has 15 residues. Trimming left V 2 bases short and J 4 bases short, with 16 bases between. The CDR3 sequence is CASSFKGQGSYEQYF. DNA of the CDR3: TGTGCCAGCAGCTTCAAGGGGCAGGGATCGTACGAGCAGTACTTC.

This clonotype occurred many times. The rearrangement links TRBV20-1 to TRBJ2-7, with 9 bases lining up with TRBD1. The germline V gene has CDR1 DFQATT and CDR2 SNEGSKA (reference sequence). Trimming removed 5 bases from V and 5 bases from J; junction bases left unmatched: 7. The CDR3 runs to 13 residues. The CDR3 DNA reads TGCAGTGCTGGTGGGGACAGGGCCGACGAGCAGTACTTC. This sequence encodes CSAGGDRADEQYF.

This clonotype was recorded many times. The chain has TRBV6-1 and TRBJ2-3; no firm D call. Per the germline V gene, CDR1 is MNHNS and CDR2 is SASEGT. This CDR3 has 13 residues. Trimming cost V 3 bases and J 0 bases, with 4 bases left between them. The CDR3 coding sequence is TGTGCCAGCAGTGAGGTTAGCACAGATACGCAGTATTTT. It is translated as CASSEVSTDTQYF.

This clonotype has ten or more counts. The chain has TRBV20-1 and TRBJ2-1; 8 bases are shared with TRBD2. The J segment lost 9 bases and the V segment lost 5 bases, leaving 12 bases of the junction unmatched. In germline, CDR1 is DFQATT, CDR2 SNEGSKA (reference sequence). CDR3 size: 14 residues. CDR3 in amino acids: CSASRTSSDSEQFF. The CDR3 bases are TGCAGTGCTTCTAGGACTAGCTCAGACAGTGAGCAGTTCTTC.

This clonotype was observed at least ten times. CDR3 nucleotide sequence: TGTGCCATCAGCCCCCCTTGGGCGGATACGCAGTATTTT. Translated, it gives CAISPPWADTQYF. V gene TRBV10-3 combines with J gene TRBJ2-3, with D unresolved. Germline CDR1 is ENHRY and CDR2 is SYGVKD. The CDR3 has 13 residues. Trimming removed 6 bases at V and 6 bases at J, with 13 bases between.

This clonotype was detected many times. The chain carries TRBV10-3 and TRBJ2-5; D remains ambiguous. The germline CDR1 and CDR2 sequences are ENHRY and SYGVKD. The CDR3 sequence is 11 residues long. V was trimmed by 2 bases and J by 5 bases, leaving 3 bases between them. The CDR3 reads CAISEGETQYF. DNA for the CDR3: TGTGCCATCAGTGAGGGGGAGACCCAGTACTTC.

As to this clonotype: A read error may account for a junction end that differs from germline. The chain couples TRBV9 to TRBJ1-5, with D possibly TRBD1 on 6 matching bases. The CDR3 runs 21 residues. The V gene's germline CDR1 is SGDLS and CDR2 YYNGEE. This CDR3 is CASSVEGSVGARRDSNKPQHF. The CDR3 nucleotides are TGTGCCAGCAGCGTAGAAGGTTCGGTGGGGGCGCGTAGGGATAGCAATAAGCCCCAGCATTTT.

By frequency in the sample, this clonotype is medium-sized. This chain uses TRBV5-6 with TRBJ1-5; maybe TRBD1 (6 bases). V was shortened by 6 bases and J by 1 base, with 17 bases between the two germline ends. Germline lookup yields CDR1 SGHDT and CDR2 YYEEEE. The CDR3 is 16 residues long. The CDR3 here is CASTVDTGSSNQPQHF. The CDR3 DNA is TGTGCCAGCACCGTCGATACAGGGTCGAGCAATCAGCCCCAGCATTTT.

The CDR3 nucleotides read TGTGCCAGCAGGACGACAGGGCCAGGAAACACCATATATTTT. Residues: CASRTTGPGNTIYF. The chain employs TRBV12-3 or TRBV12-4 and TRBJ1-3, with 7 bases fitting TRBD1. The CDR3 extends over 14 amino acids. J lost 4 bases, V lost 6 bases, and 6 bases had no gene match.